This record looks at one T cell receptor beta chain sequence and its context. Blood draws occurred at baseline, cycle 4 day 1, and cycle 7 day 1. This sample was taken from a study of OX40 agonist ivuxolimab in advanced cancers. Study as a whole: An agonistic anti-OX40 (CD134) antibody, ivuxolimab, was used to treat the patients. The dose-escalation group included hepatocellular carcinoma, melanoma, renal cell carcinoma and head and neck cancer.

TCRdb's table, derived via immunoSEQ multiplex PCR, lists solely in-frame clones and lacks some. This table holds 55,000 to 75,000 clones, approximately 78% found once. Per the germline V gene, CDR1 is MNHNS and CDR2 is SASEGT. The CDR3 loop spans 14 amino acids. Trimming took 4 bases from V and 2 from J, leaving 11 bases between them. The clonotype was recovered from an adult with an advanced solid tumor such as melanoma, head and neck, liver or kidney cancer. This chain uses TRBV6-1 with TRBJ1-1; D is ambiguous. Material: CD4+ or CD8+ T cells sorted from blood, obtained in a trial of the OX40 agonist ivuxolimab. CDR3: CASSGLPENTEAFF. CDR3 DNA: TGTGCCAGCAGTGGGCTACCCGAAAACACTGAAGCTTTCTTT.